Listed below are T cell receptor beta chains from one sample, sequenced in a study of T cell changes during pregnancy in multiple sclerosis. The data were produced by immunoSEQ multiplex PCR, yet TCRdb's version contains in-frame clones alone and is incomplete. The sample carries some 120,000 clones, approximately 90% recorded once. The specimen comprised peripheral blood, sampled in the third trimester of pregnancy. The receptor source for this set is a female donor with multiple sclerosis, enrolled in a pregnancy study. CDR3s include the opening cysteine and the closing phenylalanine or tryptophan. D genes are given only for firm matches. Clone size, where shown, is once, few, many, or a class for clones that have expanded.

clone size	J gene	D gene	V gene	CDR3 protein	CDR3 DNA
-	TRBJ2-7	TRBD1	TRBV10-3	CAISEGQGYEQYF	TGTGCCATCAGTGAGGGACAGGGTTACGAGCAGTACTTC
-	TRBJ1-2	TRBD1	TRBV6-6	CASSYLDRVDGYTF	TGTGCCAGCAGTTACTTAGACAGGGTTGACGGCTACACCTTC
-	TRBJ1-5	-	TRBV28	CASSSHARGNQPQHF	TGTGCCAGCAGTAGTCATGCCCGAGGAAATCAGCCCCAGCATTTT
-	TRBJ1-4	-	TRBV30	CAWTQQDLRTNEKLFF	TGTGCCTGGACCCAACAGGACCTGCGAACTAATGAAAAACTGTTTTTT
-	TRBJ1-3	TRBD1	TRBV6-5	CASSWTGTGNTIYF	TGTGCCAGCAGCTGGACAGGGACTGGAAACACCATATATTTT
-	TRBJ1-2	TRBD1	TRBV10-3	CAISPGGLPDANYGYTF	TGTGCCATCAGTCCAGGGGGTCTCCCGGACGCTAACTATGGCTACACCTTC
-	TRBJ2-1	TRBD2	TRBV6-5	CASSYSNFLAGGEQFF	TGTGCCAGCAGTTACTCGAATTTTCTAGCGGGGGGCGAGCAGTTCTTC
-	TRBJ2-1	TRBD2	TRBV7-2	CASAYEPSGGANNEQFF	TGTGCCAGCGCTTACGAACCAAGCGGGGGGGCCAACAATGAGCAGTTCTTC
-	TRBJ2-5	TRBD1	TRBV30	CAWSRQGSETQYF	TGTGCCTGGTCCCGACAGGGGTCGGAGACCCAGTACTTC
-	TRBJ2-1	TRBD2	TRBV4-1	CASSQKGLAQFEQFF	TGCGCCAGCAGCCAAAAGGGACTAGCGCAGTTTGAGCAGTTCTTC
-	TRBJ2-5	-	TRBV28	CASSRHRDSQETQYF	TGTGCCAGCAGCCGTCATCGGGATTCCCAAGAGACCCAGTACTTC
-	TRBJ2-5	-	TRBV6-1	CASSELSQIQETQYF	TGTGCCAGCAGTGAACTCTCGCAGATCCAAGAGACCCAGTACTTC
-	TRBJ2-3	TRBD2	TRBV28	CASSPRLAGSADTQYF	TGTGCCAGCAGTCCCCGACTAGCGGGTAGTGCAGATACGCAGTATTTT
-	TRBJ1-2	TRBD1	TRBV2	CASRTDRDYGYTF	TGTGCCAGCAGAACTGACAGGGACTATGGCTACACCTTC
-	TRBJ2-7	-	TRBV7-3	CASSLMGSPYEQYF	TGTGCCAGCAGCTTAATGGGCAGCCCGTACGAGCAGTACTTC
-	TRBJ1-2	-	TRBV10-1	CASSPDSFNYGYTF	TGCGCCAGCAGTCCCGACAGCTTTAACTATGGCTACACCTTC
-	TRBJ1-2	TRBD1	TRBV7-8	CASSLAAPGQGNGYTF	TGTGCCAGCAGCTTAGCGGCTCCGGGACAGGGTAATGGCTACACCTTC
once	TRBJ2-1	-	TRBV27	CASSSRTPRYNEQFF	TGTGCCAGCAGTTCCAGGACTCCACGGTACAATGAGCAGTTCTTC
-	TRBJ2-5	TRBD2	TRBV13	CASSSRWEAGAETQYF	TGTGCCAGCAGCTCCCGGTGGGAAGCGGGGGCAGAGACCCAGTACTTC
-	TRBJ2-6	TRBD1	TRBV30	CASGQGNSGANVLTF	TGTGCCTCGGGACAGGGGAACTCTGGGGCCAACGTCCTGACTTTC
-	TRBJ1-4	TRBD1	TRBV18	CASSMDRGAEKLFF	TGTGCCAGCTCCATGGACAGGGGGGCTGAAAAACTGTTTTTT
-	TRBJ2-1	TRBD2	TRBV2	CASSEEIAGYNEQFF	TGTGCCAGCAGTGAAGAGATAGCGGGGTACAATGAGCAGTTCTTC
-	TRBJ2-3	TRBD2	TRBV30	CAWQEAGVDTQYF	TGTGCCTGGCAGGAGGCGGGAGTAGATACGCAGTATTTT
-	TRBJ2-1	TRBD2	TRBV7-9	CASSLVLAGGYNEQFF	TGTGCCAGCAGCTTAGTACTAGCGGGAGGCTACAATGAGCAGTTCTTC
-	TRBJ1-2	-	TRBV19	CASRFGGGYTF	TGTGCCAGCCGGTTTGGGGGCGGCTACACCTTC
once	TRBJ2-1	-	TRBV2	CASGRGSSYNEQFF	TGTGCCAGCGGTCGGGGGAGCTCCTACAATGAGCAGTTCTTC
-	TRBJ2-7	-	TRBV10-3	CAITLRKGDRYEQYF	TGTGCCATCACTCTCAGGAAAGGGGATCGCTACGAGCAGTACTTC
-	TRBJ2-1	-	TRBV29-1	CSVRKPEGSGVNEQFF	TGCAGCGTTAGAAAGCCCGAGGGTTCAGGTGTCAATGAGCAGTTCTTC
-	TRBJ1-2	-	TRBV27	CASSTRGYSGYGYTF	TGTGCCAGCAGTACACGGGGTTACAGCGGATATGGCTACACCTTC
-	TRBJ2-3	TRBD2	TRBV5-4	CASSFRRGGTDTQYF	TGTGCCAGCAGCTTTCGTCGGGGGGGAACAGATACGCAGTATTTT
-	TRBJ2-7	-	TRBV6-5	CASWKQGFEQYF	TGTGCCAGCTGGAAACAGGGTTTCGAGCAGTACTTC
-	TRBJ2-3	TRBD2	TRBV7-3	CASSPSLLAGVGDTQYF	TGTGCCAGCAGCCCCTCCCTTCTAGCGGGAGTGGGTGATACGCAGTATTTT
-	TRBJ2-5	-	TRBV25-1	CASVGGASAQYF	TGTGCCAGCGTGGGGGGGGCTAGCGCCCAGTACTTC
-	TRBJ1-2	TRBD1	TRBV28	CASSSTGMNHGYTF	TGTGCCAGCAGTTCGACAGGGATGAACCATGGCTACACCTTC
-	TRBJ2-1	TRBD1	TRBV28	CAGRDRDYNEQFF	TGTGCCGGCCGGGACAGGGACTACAATGAGCAGTTCTTC
-	TRBJ2-5	TRBD1	TRBV5-1	CASSLYRGRETQYF	TGCGCCAGCAGCCTCTACAGGGGACGAGAGACCCAGTACTTC
-	TRBJ1-4	-	TRBV30	CAFRELPTNEKLFF	TGTGCCTTCCGGGAGCTCCCAACTAATGAAAAACTGTTTTTT
-	TRBJ2-2	TRBD2	TRBV19	CASNGGAGVKSGELFF	TGTGCCAGTAACGGGGGAGCGGGAGTAAAGAGCGGGGAGCTGTTTTTT
-	TRBJ1-1	TRBD1	TRBV19	CASSSQGAEAFF	TGTGCCAGTAGTTCTCAGGGGGCTGAAGCTTTCTTT
-	TRBJ1-3	-	TRBV6-4	CASSQDARATTIYF	TGTGCCAGCAGCCAGGATGCCCGCGCGACCACCATATATTTT
-	TRBJ2-2	TRBD1	TRBV5-1	CASSRDRAGELFF	TGCGCCAGCAGCAGGGACAGGGCCGGGGAGCTGTTTTTT
-	TRBJ1-6	TRBD1	TRBV6-5	CASSPDRGSTLHF	TGTGCCAGCAGCCCTGACAGGGGGTCTACCCTCCACTTT
-	TRBJ1-2	TRBD1	TRBV7-2	CASSLTGGYGSTF	TGTGCCAGCAGCCTTACAGGGGGCTATGGCTCCACCTTC
once	TRBJ2-3	TRBD1	TRBV25-1	CASSQGARTDTQYF	TGTGCCAGCAGTCAGGGGGCGCGGACAGATACGCAGTATTTT
-	TRBJ1-5	TRBD1	TRBV2	CASSPDRGPQPQHF	TGTGCCAGCAGTCCCGACAGGGGCCCCCAGCCCCAGCATTTT
-	TRBJ2-1	-	TRBV25-1	CASSDPGRTVNNEQFF	TGTGCCAGCAGTGACCCGGGCAGGACAGTTAACAATGAGCAGTTCTTC
-	TRBJ2-3	TRBD2	TRBV7-2	CASSPVAGGTTDTQYF	TGTGCCAGCAGCCCGGTGGCGGGGGGTACCACAGATACGCAGTATTTT